Shown below are 29 T cell receptor beta chains from a single sample sequenced in a study of neurological immune-mediated disorders. TCRdb reprocessed the 5' RACE reads with MiXCR, giving one entry per CDR3 protein. The sample holds tens of thousands of distinct CDR3 sequences, around 4% seen once. The specimen sequenced was PBMCs. Every receptor here comes from a man in his sixties with multiple sclerosis.

This clonotype occurred many times. The chain links TRBV29-1 to TRBJ2-5, with TRBD2 as a possible D gene (6 bases). Germline values: CDR1 SQVTM, CDR2 ANQGSEA. The CDR3 is made up of 15 amino acids. The ends were cut back, 2 bases at V and 1 base at J, with 14 bases in the middle. In nucleotides, the CDR3 is TGCAGCGTTGAATGGGCGGGGAACCTCCAAGAGACCCAGTACTTC. It encodes CSVEWAGNLQETQYF.

This clonotype was seen repeatedly, ten times or more. This chain links TRBV11-2 with TRBJ2-2; possibly TRBD2 for D (6 bases). V was cut by 2 bases and J by 7 bases, with 17 bases left in between. This CDR3 is built from 16 residues. The germline V gene encodes CDR1 SGHAT and CDR2 FQNNGV. The CDR3 loop is CASSLNGAGRFGELFF. The CDR3 DNA reads TGTGCCAGCAGCTTAAACGGGGCAGGGAGGTTCGGGGAGCTGTTTTTT.

There are many counts of this clonotype. This chain uses TRBV6-1 with TRBJ2-7; D gene unclear. Trimming removed 2 bases from V and 5 bases from J, with 10 bases in between. CDR3 length equals 13 residues. Germline CDR1 is MNHNS and CDR2 is SASEGT. The CDR3 region has the DNA TGTGCCAGCAGTGAAAGTTTTTCGGACGAGCAGTACTTC. Protein sequence: CASSESFSDEQYF.

This clonotype was seen many times. The V and J genes are TRBV20-1 and TRBJ2-7; 9 bases fit TRBD2. The germline V gene encodes CDR1 DFQATT and CDR2 SNEGSKA (reference sequence). The CDR3 extends over 16 amino acids. V was pared by 0 bases and J by 4 bases, with 10 bases of the junction left unmatched. The CDR3 here is CSAREVGSGGLYEQYF. CDR3 DNA sequence: TGCAGTGCTAGAGAGGTCGGTAGCGGGGGTTTATACGAGCAGTACTTC.

The chain recombines TRBV5-6 with TRBJ2-1; TRBD1 aligns across 9 bases. CDR1 and CDR2 from the germline V gene are SGHDT and YYEEEE. This CDR3 region has 15 residues. The V and J ends lost 1 base and 4 bases, in that order; junction bases with no gene match: 3. The CDR3 nucleotides read TGTGCCAGCAGCTTGCCCGGGACAGGGTACAATGAGCAGTTCTTC. Protein sequence: CASSLPGTGYNEQFF.

Only a few counts were recorded for this clonotype. This chain links TRBV19 with TRBJ2-2, with TRBD2 as a possible D gene (6 bases). CDR1 is LNHDA and CDR2 is SQIVND in the germline V gene (reference sequence). Trimming stripped 7 bases from V and 3 bases from J, with 18 bases between. This CDR3 has 16 residues. The CDR3 nucleotides are TGTGCCAGTAAGAAAAGGGGCAGGGAGGACACCGGGGAGCTGTTTTTT. Its protein is CASKKRGREDTGELFF.

Worth noting for this clonotype: The CDR3 carries no conserved terminal phenylalanine or tryptophan, so it likely arises from a read error. The chain links TRBV20-1 to TRBJ2-4, with D hard to call. Deletions cut 5 bases from V and 0 bases from J, with 11 bases between. The CDR3 loop spans 14 amino acids. Germline CDR1 reads DFQATT; CDR2 reads SNEGSKA (reference sequence). The CDR3 sequence is CSALDVVAKNIQYC. The CDR3 coding sequence is TGCAGTGCTTTGGACGTCGTAGCCAAAAACATTCAGTACTGC.

This clonotype has a count of ten or more. The chain links TRBV5-1 to TRBJ1-5; 7 bases line up with TRBD1. V trimming: 4 bases; J trimming: 0 bases; junction bases outside the gene matches: 4. The CDR3 extends over 15 amino acids. Germline CDR1 reads SGHRS; CDR2 reads YFSETQ. The CDR3, as DNA: TGCGCCAGCAGCCTAGGGGACAGTAGCAATCAGCCCCAGCATTTT. Protein sequence: CASSLGDSSNQPQHF.

This clonotype was counted many times. The chain carries TRBV7-9 and TRBJ1-4; 9 bases are shared with TRBD1. CDR1 and CDR2 from the germline V gene are SEHNR and FQNEAQ (reference sequence). The CDR3 is 16 amino acids. After removal of 5 bases from V and 6 bases from J, the junction contained 10 bases not matched to a gene. This chain's CDR3 is CASSESGTGLDEKLFF. The CDR3 nucleotides are TGTGCCAGCAGCGAATCCGGGACAGGGCTAGATGAAAAACTGTTTTTT.

The table lists this clonotype with many counts. The chain is built from TRBV7-2 and TRBJ2-3; unclear D gene. Trimming took 2 bases from V and 1 from J, leaving 7 bases between them. The CDR3 totals 14 residues. CDR1 SGHTA and CDR2 FQGNSA come from the germline V gene. The CDR3 region has the DNA TGTGCCAGCAGCTTATCCAGCGGCACAGATACGCAGTATTTT. Amino acids: CASSLSSGTDTQYF.

The chain links TRBV5-1 to TRBJ2-1; 7 bases fit TRBD2. The CDR3 length is 17 residues. V lost 4 bases, J lost 5 bases, and 15 bases stayed unmatched. The germline V gene has CDR1 SGHRS and CDR2 YFSETQ. The CDR3 region is CASSLVLRGRFNNEQFF. The CDR3 DNA sequence: TGCGCCAGCAGCCTGGTATTGCGGGGGAGATTTAACAATGAGCAGTTCTTC.

In this sample, this clonotype turned up many times. A read error may account for a junction end that differs from germline. The V and J genes are TRBV28 and TRBJ2-2; D is possibly TRBD1 (5 bases). Germline assignment: CDR1 MDHEN and CDR2 SYDVKM. This CDR3 has 12 amino acids. The CDR3 protein is CAGRASTGELFF. The DNA for the CDR3 is TGTGCCGGCAGGGCGAGCACCGGGGAGCTGTTTTTT.

This clonotype was recorded at least ten times. The genes are TRBV20-1 and TRBJ2-1, with 9 bases identical to TRBD2. The V segment lost 4 bases and the J segment 10 bases; nucleotides outside the gene matches: 17. CDR3 size: 16 residues. Germline values: CDR1 DFQATT, CDR2 SNEGSKA (reference sequence). The CDR3 region is CSAIIGISGSWGEQFF. The CDR3 DNA reads TGCAGTGCTATAATCGGCATTAGCGGGAGTTGGGGCGAGCAGTTCTTC.

In this sample, this clonotype turned up many times. Sequence at one end of the junction differs from germline and may be a read error. The chain is built from TRBV6-6 and TRBJ2-3; 11 bases align to TRBD1. CDR1 and CDR2 from the germline V gene are MNHNY and SVGAGI (reference sequence). This CDR3 is 12 amino acids long. The CDR3 protein is CASGTPGTGGLF. CDR3 coding DNA: TGTGCCAGCGGCACGCCCGGGACAGGGGGTCTTTTT.

This clonotype was counted at least ten times. This chain connects TRBV20-1 to TRBJ1-2; D may be TRBD1 (5 bases). CDR1 and CDR2 from the germline V gene are DFQATT and SNEGSKA (reference sequence). Trimming pared 5 bases from V and 0 bases from J, leaving 13 bases between. The CDR3 runs 14 residues. CDR3 amino acids: CSALVDSTNYGYTF. The CDR3 DNA follows: TGCAGTGCTCTCGTCGACAGCACTAACTATGGCTACACCTTC.

In this sample, this clonotype turned up a few times. V is TRBV10-3 and J is TRBJ2-7, with D perhaps TRBD1 (6 bases). V was pared by 7 bases and J by 5 bases, with 15 bases between. This CDR3 has 13 amino acids. Germline-derived CDR1 and CDR2 are ENHRY and SYGVKD. CDR3 DNA: TGTGCCATCAAAATGGACAGTCTGGACGAGCAGTACTTC. This translates into CAIKMDSLDEQYF.

In this sample, this clonotype turned up many times. V usage is TRBV15 and J usage is TRBJ2-1; D unclear. The CDR3 has 16 residues. Per germline, CDR1 LNHNV and CDR2 YYDKDF (reference sequence). Trimming took 1 base from V and 8 from J, leaving 18 bases between them. CDR3 sequence reads: CATSRAGSSKAYEQFF. The CDR3 bases are TGTGCCACCAGCAGAGCCGGGTCCTCAAAAGCATATGAGCAGTTCTTC.

The CDR3 nucleotides read TGTGCCAGCAGCTTCTTGGGGCCCGAGCAGTTCTTC. It translates to CASSFLGPEQFF. This chain joins TRBV7-9 and TRBJ2-1; perhaps TRBD1 as D (5 bases). The CDR3 is 12 amino acids. The V end was cut by 3 bases, the J end by 10 bases, with 10 bases between. Germline lookup yields CDR1 SEHNR and CDR2 FQNEAQ (reference sequence).

This clonotype was detected many times. The chain is built from TRBV20-1 and TRBJ1-2, with a weak D call TRBD1 (5 bases). The CDR3 sequence is 14 residues long. CDR1 DFQATT and CDR2 SNEGSKA come from the germline V gene (reference sequence). Trimming pared 0 bases from V and 4 bases from J, leaving 12 bases between. CDR3 sequence reads: CSAREPGGSYGYTF. The CDR3 DNA sequence: TGCAGTGCTAGAGAGCCCGGGGGGTCCTATGGCTACACCTTC.

This clonotype has a count of ten or more. This sequence joins TRBV9 and TRBJ2-5; 8 bases are a match to TRBD2. The V segment lost 0 bases and the J segment 1 base; nucleotides outside the gene matches: 8. The germline CDR1 and CDR2 sequences are SGDLS and YYNGEE. This CDR3 has 17 residues. CDR3 sequence: CASSVGASGGSQETQYF. Written as DNA, the CDR3 is TGTGCCAGCAGCGTAGGGGCCAGCGGGGGCTCCCAAGAGACCCAGTACTTC.

This clonotype was seen ten or more times. This chain links TRBV5-1 with TRBJ2-7; D is perhaps TRBD1 or TRBD2 (5 bases each). Trimming cost V 4 bases and J 3 bases, with 14 bases left between them. This CDR3 contains 14 residues. The germline V gene has CDR1 SGHRS and CDR2 YFSETQ. This CDR3 is CASSPPGRDYEQYF. CDR3 DNA: TGCGCCAGCAGCCCCCCGGGACGGGACTACGAGCAGTACTTC.

This clonotype was detected many times. The rearrangement links TRBV5-6 to TRBJ2-2; D may correspond to TRBD1 or TRBD2 (6 bases each). V was cut by 4 bases and J by 1 base, with 11 bases left in between. CDR1 is SGHDT and CDR2 is YYEEEE in the germline V gene. The CDR3 length is 15 residues. CDR3 sequence (DNA): TGTGCCAGCAGCGACGGGGGCTTGAACACCGGGGAGCTGTTTTTT. Amino acids: CASSDGGLNTGELFF. Based on the CDR3 plus reference TRBV5-6 and TRBJ2-2, the full variable domain is DAGVTQSPTHLIKTRGQQVTLRCSPKSGHDTVSWYQQALGQGPQFIFQYYEEEERQRGNFPDRFSGHQFPNYSSELNVNALLLGDSALYLCASSDGGLNTGELFFGEGSRLTVL.

This clonotype was counted ten times or more. The chain is built from TRBV20-1 and TRBJ2-7; TRBD2 aligns across 11 bases. Trimming cost V 6 bases and J 8 bases; bases outside gene matches: 15. CDR3 length equals 15 residues. Looked up from germline, CDR1 is DFQATT and CDR2 is SNEGSKA (reference sequence). The CDR3 bases are TGCAGTGCAGAGCCCGGGACTAGCGGCACCACCCAGCAGTACTTC. It codes for CSAEPGTSGTTQQYF.

This clonotype was counted many times. The chain joins TRBV5-5 to TRBJ2-7; D is perhaps TRBD2 (5 bases). This CDR3 is 15 amino acids long. Per germline, CDR1 SGHKS and CDR2 YYEKEE (reference sequence). Deletions cut 4 bases from V and 0 bases from J, with 14 bases between. The CDR3 loop is CASSIGAAVSYEQYF. CDR3 coding DNA: TGTGCCAGCAGCATAGGAGCGGCCGTCTCCTACGAGCAGTACTTC. Together with reference TRBV5-5 and TRBJ2-7, the CDR3 gives the full variable domain: DAGVTQSPTHLIKTRGQQVTLRCSPISGHKSVSWYQQVLGQGPQFIFQYYEKEERGRGNFPDRFSARQFPNYSSELNVNALLLGDSALYLCASSIGAAVSYEQYFGPGTRLTVT.

At least ten counts were recorded for this clonotype. The V call is TRBV12-3 or TRBV12-4, the J call TRBJ2-5; 11 bases agree with TRBD2. The CDR3 length is 15 residues. Germline trimming cut 3 bases from V and 1 base from J; bases unmatched to any gene: 1. The CDR3 loop is CASSFTSGGQETQYF. Written as DNA, the CDR3 is TGTGCCAGCAGTTTCACTAGCGGGGGCCAAGAGACCCAGTACTTC.

This clonotype has at least ten counts. The chain links TRBV12-3 or TRBV12-4 to TRBJ1-2, with D possibly being TRBD1 (6 bases). This CDR3 is built from 13 residues. Deletions cut 5 bases from V and 2 bases from J, with 9 bases between. CDR3 in DNA: TGTGCCAGCAGTACAGGGACCAACTATGGCTACACCTTC. Protein product: CASSTGTNYGYTF.

This clonotype was counted ten times or more. The chain has TRBV29-1 and TRBJ2-2; 7 bases are shared with TRBD1. Germline-derived CDR1 and CDR2 are SQVTM and ANQGSEA. V lost 4 bases to trimming and J lost 7 bases; unmatched junction nucleotides: 6. The CDR3 has 13 residues. This CDR3 is CSVGRQGFGELFF. The CDR3 region has the DNA TGCAGCGTTGGGAGACAGGGATTCGGGGAGCTGTTTTTT.

This clonotype was observed at least ten times. The chain's CDR3 is CASSARQGTAFF. CDR3 coding DNA: TGTGCCAGCTCCGCACGCCAGGGCACAGCTTTCTTT. V usage is TRBV18 and J usage is TRBJ1-1, with D possibly matching TRBD1 (5 bases). This CDR3 is built from 12 residues. Germline V CDR1 and CDR2: KGHSH, LQKENI. The germline V and J ends were trimmed by 6 bases and 10 bases, with 15 bases remaining between them. Using reference TRBV18 and TRBJ1-1 for the parts outside the CDR3, the full variable domain is NAGVMQNPRHLVRRRGQEARLRCSPMKGHSHVYWYRQLPEEGLKFMVYLQKENIIDESGMPKERFSAEFPKEGPSILRIQQVVRGDSAAYFCASSARQGTAFFGQGTRLTVV.

This clonotype was counted ten times or more. This rearrangement joins TRBV6-1 to TRBJ2-1; perhaps TRBD2 as D (6 bases). Deletions cut 3 bases from V and 7 bases from J, with 13 bases between. Germline values: CDR1 MNHNS, CDR2 SASEGT. The CDR3 consists of 14 residues. CDR3 region: CASSEGFRGNEQFF. CDR3 in DNA: TGTGCCAGCAGTGAGGGATTTCGGGGGAATGAGCAGTTCTTC.